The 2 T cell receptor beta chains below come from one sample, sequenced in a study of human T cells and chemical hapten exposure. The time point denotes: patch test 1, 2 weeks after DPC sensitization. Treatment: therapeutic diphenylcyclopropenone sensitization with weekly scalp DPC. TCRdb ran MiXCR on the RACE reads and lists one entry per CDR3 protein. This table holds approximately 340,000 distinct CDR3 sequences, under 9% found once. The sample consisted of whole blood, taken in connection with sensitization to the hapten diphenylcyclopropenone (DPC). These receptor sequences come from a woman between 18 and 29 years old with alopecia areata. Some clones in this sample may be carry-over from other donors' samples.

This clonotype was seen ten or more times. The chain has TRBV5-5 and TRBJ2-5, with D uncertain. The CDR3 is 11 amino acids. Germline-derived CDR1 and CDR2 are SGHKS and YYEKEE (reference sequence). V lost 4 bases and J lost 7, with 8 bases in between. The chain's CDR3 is CASSLLVTQYF. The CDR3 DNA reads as TGTGCCAGCAGCCTGCTGGTGACCCAGTACTTC.

CDR3 amino acids: CASSLGGGTGNTIYF. In DNA, the CDR3 is TGCGCCAGCAGCTTGGGTGGCGGGACCGGAAACACCATATATTTT. J is TRBJ1-3 and V is TRBV5-1; perhaps TRBD1 as D (5 bases). There are 15 residues in the CDR3. Germline CDR1 SGHRS, CDR2 YFSETQ. V was shortened by 0 bases and J by 4 bases, with 11 bases between the two germline ends.